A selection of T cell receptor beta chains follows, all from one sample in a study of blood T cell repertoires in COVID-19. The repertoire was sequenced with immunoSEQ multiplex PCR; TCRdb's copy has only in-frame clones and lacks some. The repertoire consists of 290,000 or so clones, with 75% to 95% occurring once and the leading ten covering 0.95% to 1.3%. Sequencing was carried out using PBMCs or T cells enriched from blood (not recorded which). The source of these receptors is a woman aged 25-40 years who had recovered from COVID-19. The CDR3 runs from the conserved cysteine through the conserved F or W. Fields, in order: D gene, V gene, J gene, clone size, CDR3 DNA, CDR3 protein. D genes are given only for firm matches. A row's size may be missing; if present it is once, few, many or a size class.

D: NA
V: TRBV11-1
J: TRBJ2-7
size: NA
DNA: TGTGCCAGCAGACCAACAGGGAACCACGAGCAGTACTTC
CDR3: CASRPTGNHEQYF

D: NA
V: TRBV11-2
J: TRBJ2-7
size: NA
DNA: TGTGCCAGCAGCTTAGTTGGGGGCCGCTACGAGCAGTACTTC
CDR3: CASSLVGGRYEQYF

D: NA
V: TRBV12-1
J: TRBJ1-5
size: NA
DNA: TGTGCCAGCAGCTTAGTAAGATGCTCGGGTAATCAGCCCCAGCATTTT
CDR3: CASSLVRCSGNQPQHF

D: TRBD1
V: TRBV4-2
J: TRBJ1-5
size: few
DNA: TGTGCCAGCAGCCAAGATGGGACAGCAATTAGCAATCAGCCCCAGCATTTT
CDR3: CASSQDGTAISNQPQHF

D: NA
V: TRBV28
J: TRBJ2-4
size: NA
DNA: TGTGCCAGCAGTCCCCAACAGTCGCATTCGAAAAACATTCAGTACTTC
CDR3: CASSPQQSHSKNIQYF

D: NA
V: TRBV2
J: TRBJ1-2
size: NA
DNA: TGTGCCAGCAGTGAAAAGACTTTTCGGGACACGAACTATGGCTACACCTTC
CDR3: CASSEKTFRDTNYGYTF

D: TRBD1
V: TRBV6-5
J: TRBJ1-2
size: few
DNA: TGTGCCAGCAGTTACATGGGGACAGGGGATAATGGCTACACCTTC
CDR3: CASSYMGTGDNGYTF

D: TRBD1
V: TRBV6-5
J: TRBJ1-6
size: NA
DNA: TGTGCCAGCAGAGGGGGACAGAGGGCCTCACCCCTCCACTTT
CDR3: CASRGGQRASPLHF

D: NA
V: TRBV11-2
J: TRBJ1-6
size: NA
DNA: TGTGCCAGCAGCTTAAGTCGGAGCTCCTATAATTCACCCCTCCACTTT
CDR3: CASSLSRSSYNSPLHF

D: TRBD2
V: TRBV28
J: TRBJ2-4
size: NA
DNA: TGTGCCAGCAGTTCAGAGGGAGGGAGTTTGTCAAAAAACATTCAGTACTTC
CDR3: CASSSEGGSLSKNIQYF

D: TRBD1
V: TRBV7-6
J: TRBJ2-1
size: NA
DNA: TGTGCCAGTACGACAGGGGATGGGAATGAGCAGTTCTTC
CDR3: CASTTGDGNEQFF

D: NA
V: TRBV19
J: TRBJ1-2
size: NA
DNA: TGTGCCAGTAGTATATCAGGGTTGGATGGCTACACCTTC
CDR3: CASSISGLDGYTF

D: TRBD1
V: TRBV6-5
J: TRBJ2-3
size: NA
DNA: TGTGCCAGCGGGGGACAGGGGACGAGCACAGATACGCAGTATTTT
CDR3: CASGGQGTSTDTQYF

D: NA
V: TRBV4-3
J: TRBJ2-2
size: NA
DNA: TGCGCCAGCAGCCAAGTTTTGCGGGAGAACACCGGGGAGCTGTTTTTT
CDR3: CASSQVLRENTGELFF

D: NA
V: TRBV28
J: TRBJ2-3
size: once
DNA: TGTGCCAGCAGTTTCATGGTGAGGGGCACAGATACGCAGTATTTT
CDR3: CASSFMVRGTDTQYF

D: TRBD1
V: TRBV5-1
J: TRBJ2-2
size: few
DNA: TGCGCCAGCAGCCAACGGACAGGGGAAGGCGGGGAGCTGTTTTTT
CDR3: CASSQRTGEGGELFF

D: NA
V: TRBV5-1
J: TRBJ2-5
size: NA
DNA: TGCGCCAGCAGCGCCGCGGGAGAGACCCAGTACTTC
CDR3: CASSAAGETQYF

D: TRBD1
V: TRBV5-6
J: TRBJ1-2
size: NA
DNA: TGTGCCAGCAGTACCGGGACAGGAGCACCCTATGGCTACACCTTC
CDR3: CASSTGTGAPYGYTF

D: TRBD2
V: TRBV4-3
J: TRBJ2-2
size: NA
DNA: TGCGCCAGCAGCCAAGGACTAGCGGGAGGAAACACCGGGGAGCTGTTTTTT
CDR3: CASSQGLAGGNTGELFF

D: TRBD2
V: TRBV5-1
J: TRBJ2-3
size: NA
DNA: TGCGCCAGCCGTCTAATAGCGGGAGCGATGGATACGCAGTATTTT
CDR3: CASRLIAGAMDTQYF

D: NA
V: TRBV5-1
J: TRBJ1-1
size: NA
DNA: TGCGCCAGCAGCTCCCCAATGAGGAACACTGAAGCTTTCTTT
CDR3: CASSSPMRNTEAFF

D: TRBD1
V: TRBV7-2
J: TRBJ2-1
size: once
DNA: TGTGCCAGCAGCTTAGGCAACCGGGACAGGGGATACAATGAGCAGTTCTTC
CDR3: CASSLGNRDRGYNEQFF

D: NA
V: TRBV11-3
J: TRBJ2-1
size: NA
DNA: TGTGCCAGCAGCTTAGATCCTTTCAATGAGCAGTTCTTC
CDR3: CASSLDPFNEQFF

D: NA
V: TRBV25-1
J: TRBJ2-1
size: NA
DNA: TGTGCCAGCAACGAAGGGGGACACTCTTGGACCAATGAGCAGTTCTTC
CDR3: CASNEGGHSWTNEQFF

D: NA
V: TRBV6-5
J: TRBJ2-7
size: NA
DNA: TGTGCCAGCAGCCGTCCATCCGGGGTGGGAAGCGAGCAGTACTTC
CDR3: CASSRPSGVGSEQYF

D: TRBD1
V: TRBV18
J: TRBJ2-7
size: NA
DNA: TGTGCCAGCTCATCAGGGGGCTACGAGCAGTACTTC
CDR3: CASSSGGYEQYF

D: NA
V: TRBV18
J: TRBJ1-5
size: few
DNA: TGTGCCAGCTCACCACCGAGCTCCAGGGCTAGCAATCAGCCCCAGCATTTT
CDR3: CASSPPSSRASNQPQHF

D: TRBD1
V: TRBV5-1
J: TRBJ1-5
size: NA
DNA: TGCGCCAGCAGCTTGGAGCCAGGGGGCCCGCCCCAGCATTTT
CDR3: CASSLEPGGPPQHF

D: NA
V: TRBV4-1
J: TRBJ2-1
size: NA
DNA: TGCGCCAGCAGCCAACTGCATAGTGAGCAGTTCTTC
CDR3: CASSQLHSEQFF

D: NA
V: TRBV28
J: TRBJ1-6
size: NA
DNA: TGTGCCAGCAGTCTACCCTCCCGCGCCGAGTCCCTCCACTTT
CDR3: CASSLPSRAESLHF

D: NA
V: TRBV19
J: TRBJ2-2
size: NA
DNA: TGTGCCAGTAGGGCCACAACCAGGAACACCGGGGAGCTGTTTTTT
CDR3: CASRATTRNTGELFF

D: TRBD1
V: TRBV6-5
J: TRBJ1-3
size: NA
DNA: TGTGCCAGCAGCTACAGGGGGTCTGGAAACACCATATATTTT
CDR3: CASSYRGSGNTIYF

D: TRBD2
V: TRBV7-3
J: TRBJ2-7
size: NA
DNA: TGTGCCAGCAGCTTATTAGCGGGAGCCTACGAGCAGTACTTC
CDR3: CASSLLAGAYEQYF

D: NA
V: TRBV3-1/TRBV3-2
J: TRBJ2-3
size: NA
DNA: TGTGCCAGCAGCCAAGAACGGGGGATCCAAGCAGATACGCAGTATTTT
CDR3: CASSQERGIQADTQYF

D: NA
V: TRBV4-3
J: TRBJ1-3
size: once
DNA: TGCGCCAGCAGCCAAGAGGGGCCGGTCTTCTCTGGAAACACCATATATTTT
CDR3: CASSQEGPVFSGNTIYF

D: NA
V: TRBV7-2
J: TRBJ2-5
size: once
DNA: TGTGCCAGCAGCCAGGACAGTCCGAAAGAGACCCAGTACTTC
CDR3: CASSQDSPKETQYF

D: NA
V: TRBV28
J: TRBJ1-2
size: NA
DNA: TGTGCCAGCAGTTTATCACCCCCCGGGGGCTACACCTTC
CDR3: CASSLSPPGGYTF

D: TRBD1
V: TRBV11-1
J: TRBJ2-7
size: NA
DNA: TGTGCCAGCAGAGTGACATGGGACAGGGACTCCTACGAGCAGTACTTC
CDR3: CASRVTWDRDSYEQYF

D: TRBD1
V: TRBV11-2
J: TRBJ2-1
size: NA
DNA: TGTGCCAGCAGCAAACGACAGGGGCAGGCTAAAAATGAGCAGTTCTTC
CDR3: CASSKRQGQAKNEQFF

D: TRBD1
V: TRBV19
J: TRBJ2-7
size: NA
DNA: TGTGCCAGTAGTATGCGCCCATCTCCGACAGGGGGGGTCGAGCAGTACTTC
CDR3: CASSMRPSPTGGVEQYF

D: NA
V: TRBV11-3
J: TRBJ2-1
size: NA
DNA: TGTGCCAGCAGCCCCGGCAGGGGATACAATGAGCAGTTCTTC
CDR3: CASSPGRGYNEQFF

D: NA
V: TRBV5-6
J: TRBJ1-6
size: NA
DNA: TGTGCCAGCAGCTTGGAGATCGGTAGCTCCTATAATTCACCCCTCCACTTT
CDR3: CASSLEIGSSYNSPLHF

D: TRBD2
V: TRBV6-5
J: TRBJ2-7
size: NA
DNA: TGTGCCAGCAGTTACCTAGCGGGAGGCCACTACGAGCAGTACTTC
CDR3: CASSYLAGGHYEQYF

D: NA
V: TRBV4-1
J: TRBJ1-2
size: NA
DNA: TGCGCCAGCAGCGACGGGGTTCTTGGCTACACCTTC
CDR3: CASSDGVLGYTF

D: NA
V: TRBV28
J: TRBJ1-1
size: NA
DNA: TGTGCCAGCAGTTACAGGGATGGGGTTGAAGCTTTCTTT
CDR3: CASSYRDGVEAFF

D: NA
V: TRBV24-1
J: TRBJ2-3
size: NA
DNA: TGTGCCACCAGTTTGACTAGGGTGCCAGATACGCAGTATTTT
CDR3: CATSLTRVPDTQYF

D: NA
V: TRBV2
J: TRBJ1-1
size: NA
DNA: TGTGCCAGCAGTTCGAAGGGGTTGAACACTGAAGCTTTCTTT
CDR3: CASSSKGLNTEAFF

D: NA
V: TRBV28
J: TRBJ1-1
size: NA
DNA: TGTGCCAGCAGTTTCATGAACACTGAAGCTTTCTTT
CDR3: CASSFMNTEAFF

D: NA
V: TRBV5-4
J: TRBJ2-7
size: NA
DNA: TGTGCCAGCAGTCGGGACAAGGGGACCTACGAGCAGTACTTC
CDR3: CASSRDKGTYEQYF

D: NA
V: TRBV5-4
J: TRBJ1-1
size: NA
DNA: TGTGCCAGCAGCTGGGGGGAGTTGAACACTGAAGCTTTCTTT
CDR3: CASSWGELNTEAFF

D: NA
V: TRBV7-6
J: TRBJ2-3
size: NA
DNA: TGTGCCAGCAGCCTGGGTGGGTCCGGGGACACAGATACGCAGTATTTT
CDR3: CASSLGGSGDTDTQYF

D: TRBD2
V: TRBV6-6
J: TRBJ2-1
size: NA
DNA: TGTGCCAGCAGTCTATCTTCGGGACTAGCGGTTTACAATGAGCAGTTCTTC
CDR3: CASSLSSGLAVYNEQFF

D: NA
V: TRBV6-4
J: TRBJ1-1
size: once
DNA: TGTGCCAGCAGCAATTCAAGGGGAACTGAAGCTTTCTTT
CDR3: CASSNSRGTEAFF

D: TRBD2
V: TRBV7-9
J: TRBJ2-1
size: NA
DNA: TGTGCCAGCAGCTTAGCGCTGGCTAGCGGTTACAATGAGCAGTTCTTC
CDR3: CASSLALASGYNEQFF

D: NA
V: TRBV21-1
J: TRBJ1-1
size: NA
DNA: TGTGCCAGCAGCAAAAGTTTTACAGCAGATAACACTGAAGCTTTCTTT
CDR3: CASSKSFTADNTEAFF